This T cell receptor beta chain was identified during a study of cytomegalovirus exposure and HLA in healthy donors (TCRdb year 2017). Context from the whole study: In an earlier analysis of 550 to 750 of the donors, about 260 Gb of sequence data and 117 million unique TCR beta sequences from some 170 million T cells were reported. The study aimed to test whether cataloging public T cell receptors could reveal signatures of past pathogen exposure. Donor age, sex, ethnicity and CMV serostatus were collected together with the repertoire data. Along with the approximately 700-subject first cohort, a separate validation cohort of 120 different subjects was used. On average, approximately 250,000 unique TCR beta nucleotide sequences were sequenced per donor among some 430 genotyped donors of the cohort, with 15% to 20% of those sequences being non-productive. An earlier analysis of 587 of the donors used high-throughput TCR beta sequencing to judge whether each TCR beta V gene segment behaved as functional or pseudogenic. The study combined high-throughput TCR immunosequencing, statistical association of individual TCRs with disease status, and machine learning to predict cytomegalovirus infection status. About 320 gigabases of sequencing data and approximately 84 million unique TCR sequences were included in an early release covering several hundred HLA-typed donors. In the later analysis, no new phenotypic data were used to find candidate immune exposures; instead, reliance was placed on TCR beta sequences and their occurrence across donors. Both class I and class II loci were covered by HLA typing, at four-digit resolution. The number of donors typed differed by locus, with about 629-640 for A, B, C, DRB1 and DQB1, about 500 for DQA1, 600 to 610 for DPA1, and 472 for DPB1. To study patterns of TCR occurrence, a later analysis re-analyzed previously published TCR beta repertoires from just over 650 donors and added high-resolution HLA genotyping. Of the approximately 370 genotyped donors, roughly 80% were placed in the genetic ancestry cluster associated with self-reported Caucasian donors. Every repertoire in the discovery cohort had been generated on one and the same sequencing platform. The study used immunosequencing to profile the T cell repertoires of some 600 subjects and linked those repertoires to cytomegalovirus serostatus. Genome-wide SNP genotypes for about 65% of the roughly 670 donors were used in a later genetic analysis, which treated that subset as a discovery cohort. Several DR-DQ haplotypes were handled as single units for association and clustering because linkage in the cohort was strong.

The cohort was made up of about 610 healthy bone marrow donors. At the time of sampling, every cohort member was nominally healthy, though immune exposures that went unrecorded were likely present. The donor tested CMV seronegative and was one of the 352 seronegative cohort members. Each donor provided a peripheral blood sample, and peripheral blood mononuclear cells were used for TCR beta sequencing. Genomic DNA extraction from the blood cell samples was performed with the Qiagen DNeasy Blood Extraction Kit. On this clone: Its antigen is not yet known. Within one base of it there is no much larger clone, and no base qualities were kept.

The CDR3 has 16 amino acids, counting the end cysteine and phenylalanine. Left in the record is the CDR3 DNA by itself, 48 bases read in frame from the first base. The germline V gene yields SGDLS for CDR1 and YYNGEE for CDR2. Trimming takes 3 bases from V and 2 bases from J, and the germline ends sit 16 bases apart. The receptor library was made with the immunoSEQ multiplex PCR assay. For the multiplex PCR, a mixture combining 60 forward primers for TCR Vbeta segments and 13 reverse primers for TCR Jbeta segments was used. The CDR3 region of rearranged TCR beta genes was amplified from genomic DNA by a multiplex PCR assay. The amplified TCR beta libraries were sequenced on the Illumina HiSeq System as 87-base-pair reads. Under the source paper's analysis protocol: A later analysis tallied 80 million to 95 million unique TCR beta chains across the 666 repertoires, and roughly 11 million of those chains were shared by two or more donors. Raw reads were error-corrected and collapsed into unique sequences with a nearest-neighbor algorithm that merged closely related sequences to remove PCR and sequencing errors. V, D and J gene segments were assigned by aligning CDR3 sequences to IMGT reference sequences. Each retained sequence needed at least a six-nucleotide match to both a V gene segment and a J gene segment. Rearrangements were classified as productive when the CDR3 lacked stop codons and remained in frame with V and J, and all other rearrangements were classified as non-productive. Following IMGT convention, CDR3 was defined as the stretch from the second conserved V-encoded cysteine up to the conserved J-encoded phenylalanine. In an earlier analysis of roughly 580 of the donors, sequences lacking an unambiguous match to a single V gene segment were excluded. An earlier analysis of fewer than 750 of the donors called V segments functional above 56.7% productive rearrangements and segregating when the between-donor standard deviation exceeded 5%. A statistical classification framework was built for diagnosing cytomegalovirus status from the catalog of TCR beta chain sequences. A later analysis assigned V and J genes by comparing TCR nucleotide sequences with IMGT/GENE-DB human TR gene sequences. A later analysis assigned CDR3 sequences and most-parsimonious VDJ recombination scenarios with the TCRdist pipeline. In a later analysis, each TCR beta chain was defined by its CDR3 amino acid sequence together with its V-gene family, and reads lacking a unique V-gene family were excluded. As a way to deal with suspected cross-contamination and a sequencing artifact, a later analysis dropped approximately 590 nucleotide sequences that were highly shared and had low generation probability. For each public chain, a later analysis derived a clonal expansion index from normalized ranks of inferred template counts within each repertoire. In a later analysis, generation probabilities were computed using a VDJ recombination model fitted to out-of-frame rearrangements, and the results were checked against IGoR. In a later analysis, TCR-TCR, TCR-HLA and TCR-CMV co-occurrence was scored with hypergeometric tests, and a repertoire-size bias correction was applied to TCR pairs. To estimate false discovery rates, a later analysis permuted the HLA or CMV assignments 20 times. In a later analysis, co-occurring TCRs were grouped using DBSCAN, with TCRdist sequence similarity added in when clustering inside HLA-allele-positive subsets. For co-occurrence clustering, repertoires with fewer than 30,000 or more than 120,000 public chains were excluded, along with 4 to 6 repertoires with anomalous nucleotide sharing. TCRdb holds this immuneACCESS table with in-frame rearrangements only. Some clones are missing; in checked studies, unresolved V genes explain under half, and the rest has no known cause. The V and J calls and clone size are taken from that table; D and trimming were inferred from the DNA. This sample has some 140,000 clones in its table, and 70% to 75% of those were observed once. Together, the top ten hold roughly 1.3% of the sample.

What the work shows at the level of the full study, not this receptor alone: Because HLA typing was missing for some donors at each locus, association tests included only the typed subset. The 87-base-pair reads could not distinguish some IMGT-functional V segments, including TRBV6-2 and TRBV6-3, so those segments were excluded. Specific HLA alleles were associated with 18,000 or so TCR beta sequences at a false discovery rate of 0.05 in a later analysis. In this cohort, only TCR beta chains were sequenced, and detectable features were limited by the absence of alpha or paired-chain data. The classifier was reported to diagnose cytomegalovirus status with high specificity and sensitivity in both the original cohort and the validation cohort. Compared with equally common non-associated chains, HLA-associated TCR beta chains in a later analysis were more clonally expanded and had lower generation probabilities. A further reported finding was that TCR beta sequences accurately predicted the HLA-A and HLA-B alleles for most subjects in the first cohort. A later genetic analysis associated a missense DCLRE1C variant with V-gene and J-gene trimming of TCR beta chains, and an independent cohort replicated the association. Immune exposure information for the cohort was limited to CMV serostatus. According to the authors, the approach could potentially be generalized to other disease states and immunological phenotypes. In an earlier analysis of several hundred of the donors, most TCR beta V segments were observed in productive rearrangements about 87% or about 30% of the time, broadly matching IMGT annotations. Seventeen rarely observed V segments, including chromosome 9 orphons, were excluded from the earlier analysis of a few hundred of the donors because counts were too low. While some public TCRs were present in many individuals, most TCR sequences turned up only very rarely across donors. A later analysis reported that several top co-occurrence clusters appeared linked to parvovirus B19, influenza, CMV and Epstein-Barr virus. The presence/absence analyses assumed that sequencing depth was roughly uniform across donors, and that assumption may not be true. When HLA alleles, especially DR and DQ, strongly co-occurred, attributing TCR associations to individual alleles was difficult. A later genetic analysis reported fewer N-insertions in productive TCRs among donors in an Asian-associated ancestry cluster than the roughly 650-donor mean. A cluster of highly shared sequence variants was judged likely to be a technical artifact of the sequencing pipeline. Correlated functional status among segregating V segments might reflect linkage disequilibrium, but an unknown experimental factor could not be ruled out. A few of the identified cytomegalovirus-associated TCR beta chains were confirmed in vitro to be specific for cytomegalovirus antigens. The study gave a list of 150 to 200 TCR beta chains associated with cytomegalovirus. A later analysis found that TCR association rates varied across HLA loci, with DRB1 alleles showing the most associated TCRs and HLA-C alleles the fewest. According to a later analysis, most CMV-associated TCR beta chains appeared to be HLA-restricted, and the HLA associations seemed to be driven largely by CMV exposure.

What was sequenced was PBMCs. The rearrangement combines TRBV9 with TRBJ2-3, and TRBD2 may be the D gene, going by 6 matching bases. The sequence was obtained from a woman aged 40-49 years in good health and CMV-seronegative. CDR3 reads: CASSAEGRPSTDTQYF. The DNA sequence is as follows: TGTGCCAGCAGCGCGGAGGGGAGACCTTCCACAGATACGCAGTATTTT. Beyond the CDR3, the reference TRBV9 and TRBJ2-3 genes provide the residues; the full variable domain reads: DSGVTQTPKHLITATGQRVTLRCSPRSGDLSVYWYQQSLDQGLQFLIQYYNGEERAKGNILERFSAQQFPDLHSELNLSSLELGDSALYFCASSAEGRPSTDTQYFGPGTRLTVL.